These 21 T cell receptor beta chains share one sample of origin, sequenced in a study of vaccination effects on CD4 cells after COVID-19. Investigators separated out CD4+ T cells once around 9 days of culture had passed. The antigens of these receptors remain unknown. TCRdb's table, derived via immunoSEQ multiplex PCR, lists solely in-frame clones and lacks some. This table holds more than 50,000 clones, about 74% found once. The sample here was CD4+ T cells from PBMCs cultured without peptide, taken before COVID-19 vaccination. The receptors stem from a human donor who received a COVID-19 vaccine.

The chain joins TRBV4-1 to TRBJ1-3; a weak D match, TRBD1 (5 bases). Germline V gene sequence: CDR1 MGHRA, CDR2 YSYEKL. V shed 1 base and J shed 4 bases, with 8 bases lying between them. The CDR3 runs 14 residues. The CDR3 here is CASSQVGGGNTIYF. CDR3 bases: TGCGCCAGCAGCCAAGTCGGGGGAGGAAACACCATATATTTT.

The rearrangement uses TRBV29-1 and TRBJ2-6; tentatively, D is TRBD1 (5 bases). The CDR3 runs 14 residues. Germline assignment: CDR1 SQVTM and CDR2 ANQGSEA. Trimming pared 6 bases from V and 2 bases from J, leaving 11 bases between. CDR3 DNA: TGCAGCGTCCTAAGGGGCACTGGGGCCAACGTCCTGACTTTC. Residues: CSVLRGTGANVLTF.

V gene TRBV5-1 combines with J gene TRBJ1-1, with 8 bases aligning to TRBD1. CDR3 length equals 12 residues. The germline gives CDR1 SGHRS, CDR2 YFSETQ. Trimming took 0 bases from V and 8 from J; bases not matched to a gene: 0. The CDR3 sequence is CASSLGDREAFF. Written as DNA, the CDR3 is TGCGCCAGCAGCTTGGGGGACAGGGAAGCTTTCTTT.

CDR3 protein: CASSPRLAGGPTGELFF. The DNA of the CDR3 is TGTGCCAGCAGCCCCAGACTAGCGGGGGGGCCCACCGGGGAGCTGTTTTTT. This chain joins TRBV9 and TRBJ2-2, with 14 nucleotides matching TRBD2. In germline, CDR1 is SGDLS, CDR2 YYNGEE. This CDR3 is 17 amino acids long. V gave up 4 bases and J gave up 4 bases; unmatched junction bases: 6.

This clone was seen a handful of times. The rearrangement joins TRBV5-1 to TRBJ1-2; 9 nucleotides align to TRBD1. V lost 4 bases to trimming and J lost 6 bases; unmatched junction nucleotides: 10. This CDR3 has 15 residues. The germline V gene has CDR1 SGHRS and CDR2 YFSETQ. The CDR3 loop is CASSTETGGVHGYTF. DNA for the CDR3: TGCGCCAGCAGCACCGAGACAGGGGGAGTACATGGCTACACCTTC.

V is TRBV18 and J is TRBJ2-3; TRBD2 aligns across 10 bases. Germline-derived CDR1 and CDR2 are KGHSH and LQKENI. V was pared by 6 bases and J by 2 bases, with 5 bases of the junction left unmatched. The CDR3 is 15 residues long. The CDR3 DNA reads TGTGCCAGCTCCCCAACTAGCGGGGTCACAGATACGCAGTATTTT. This encodes CASSPTSGVTDTQYF.

This clone was counted only a few times. The V gene is TRBV28, the J gene TRBJ1-5; the D is unclear. Germline V gives CDR1 MDHEN, CDR2 SYDVKM. This CDR3 spans 15 amino acids. V was cut by 2 bases and J by 0 bases, with 8 bases left in between. CDR3 loop: CASSLTRHSNQPQHF. DNA of the CDR3: TGTGCCAGCAGTTTAACCAGACATAGCAATCAGCCCCAGCATTTT.

CDR3 bases: TGTGCCAGCAGCCAAGTCGCCGGGGGCGGTAATCAGCCCCAGCATTTT. Translated: CASSQVAGGGNQPQHF. The chain joins TRBV3-1 (or the pseudogene TRBV3-2) to TRBJ1-5; TRBD1 is a possible D gene (6 bases). Germline V gene lookup returns CDR1 LGHDT and CDR2 YNNKEL (reference sequence). The V gene lost 1 base and the J gene lost 4 bases, with 14 bases spanning the gap. The CDR3 is 16 amino acids.

The rearrangement uses TRBV6-6 and TRBJ1-2; D call uncertain. V gave up 5 bases and J gave up 4 bases, with 11 bases separating them. Per the germline V gene, CDR1 is MNHNY and CDR2 is SVGAGI (reference sequence). This CDR3 has 13 amino acids. This CDR3 is CASSPTNSYGYTF. Here the CDR3 DNA reads TGTGCCAGCAGTCCGACTAACAGCTATGGCTACACCTTC.

The chain employs TRBV7-2 and TRBJ1-1; D gene ambiguous. CDR3 length: 13 amino acids. The germline CDR1 and CDR2 sequences are SGHTA and FQGNSA. The ends were cut back, 1 base at V and 1 base at J, with 4 bases in the middle. The CDR3 sequence is CASSLVGNTEAFF. The CDR3 DNA is TGTGCCAGCAGCTTAGTGGGGAACACTGAAGCTTTCTTT. Using reference TRBV7-2 and TRBJ1-1 for the parts outside the CDR3, the full variable domain is GAGVSQSPSNKVTEKGKDVELRCDPISGHTALYWYRQSLGQGLEFLIYFQGNSAPDKSGLPSDRFSAERTGGSVSTLTIQRTQQEDSAVYLCASSLVGNTEAFFGQGTRLTVV.

The V and J genes are TRBV9 and TRBJ2-2; 10 bases fit TRBD1. The CDR3 is 15 amino acids. J lost 3 bases, V lost 4 bases, and 3 bases had no gene match. The germline gives CDR1 SGDLS, CDR2 YYNGEE. CDR3 in amino acids: CASSPGTGDTGELFF. DNA of the CDR3: TGTGCCAGCAGCCCTGGGACAGGGGACACCGGGGAGCTGTTTTTT. The full variable domain, with the rest looked up from reference TRBV9 and TRBJ2-2, is DSGVTQTPKHLITATGQRVTLRCSPRSGDLSVYWYQQSLDQGLQFLIQYYNGEERAKGNILERFSAQQFPDLHSELNLSSLELGDSALYFCASSPGTGDTGELFFGEGSRLTVL.

V is TRBV18 and J is TRBJ1-3, with D perhaps matching TRBD1 (6 bases). This CDR3 has 16 amino acids. Germline V CDR1 and CDR2: KGHSH, LQKENI. The germline V and J ends were trimmed by 2 bases and 0 bases, with 11 bases remaining between them. Here the CDR3 DNA reads TGTGCCAGCTCACCAAATGGGGGGCCCTCTGGAAACACCATATATTTT. Translation: CASSPNGGPSGNTIYF.

J is TRBJ2-3 and V is TRBV6-6, with 8 bases identical to TRBD1. Germline CDR1 MNHNY, CDR2 SVGAGI (reference sequence). Trimming cost V 6 bases and J 3 bases; bases outside gene matches: 5. The CDR3 is made up of 14 amino acids. The CDR3 DNA reads as TGTGCCAGCAGGCCCAGGGGGCAGACAGATACGCAGTATTTT. The encoded protein is CASRPRGQTDTQYF.

The genes are TRBV7-3 and TRBJ2-1, with 7 bases aligning to TRBD2. CDR3 length equals 15 residues. The V gene's germline CDR1 is SGHTA and CDR2 FQGTGA. Trimming took 5 bases from V and 6 from J; bases not matched to a gene: 10. The CDR3 here is CASSRTGTNLNEQFF. CDR3 in DNA: TGTGCCAGCAGCCGAACCGGGACTAACCTCAATGAGCAGTTCTTC. Complete variable domain (other parts from reference TRBV7-3 and TRBJ2-1): GAGVSQTPSNKVTEKGKYVELRCDPISGHTALYWYRQSLGQGPEFLIYFQGTGAADDSGLPNDRFFAVRPEGSVSTLKIQRTERGDSAVYLCASSRTGTNLNEQFFGPGTRLTVL.

The chain uses TRBV6-5 and TRBJ2-5; the D gene could be TRBD1 or TRBD2 (5 bases each). The CDR3 consists of 15 residues. Germline V gives CDR1 MNHEY, CDR2 SVGAGI. V was shortened by 0 bases and J by 1 base, with 9 bases between the two germline ends. CDR3 DNA sequence: TGTGCCAGCAGTTACTCGGGACGGACCCAAGAGACCCAGTACTTC. This codes for CASSYSGRTQETQYF.

J is TRBJ1-5 and V is TRBV6-1; a weak D match, TRBD1 (5 bases). Germline V gene sequence: CDR1 MNHNS, CDR2 SASEGT. Trimming shortened V by 3 bases and J by 5 bases, and 8 bases separated the two germline ends. The CDR3 spans 13 residues. The CDR3 nucleotides read TGTGCCAGCAGTGAGGGGGTTGATCAGCCCCAGCATTTT. It encodes CASSEGVDQPQHF.

The V gene is TRBV29-1, the J gene TRBJ2-5, with D perhaps given as TRBD1 or TRBD2 (5 bases each). V shed 4 bases and J shed 5 bases, with 14 bases lying between them. The CDR3 contains 13 residues. The germline V gene encodes CDR1 SQVTM and CDR2 ANQGSEA. The CDR3 here is CSVGDGWGETQYF. The CDR3 DNA reads as TGCAGCGTTGGGGATGGATGGGGGGAGACCCAGTACTTC.

The V and J genes are TRBV5-1 and TRBJ2-7, with 9 positions matching TRBD1. The V gene's germline CDR1 is SGHRS and CDR2 YFSETQ. The V and J ends lost 2 bases and 6 bases, in that order; junction bases with no gene match: 6. This CDR3 comprises 14 residues. The CDR3 sequence is CASSLSGTGLEQYV. For the CDR3, the DNA is TGCGCCAGCAGCTTATCCGGGACAGGGCTCGAGCAGTACGTC.

This clone was counted once. The chain is built from TRBV6-5 and TRBJ1-1; tentative D call: TRBD1 (5 bases). V dropped 5 bases and J dropped 4 bases, with 11 bases sitting between them. Germline CDR1 reads MNHEY; CDR2 reads SVGAGI. The CDR3 sequence is 13 residues long. The CDR3 coding sequence is TGTGCCAGCAGTCTGGGGGGGGGCACTGAAGCTTTCTTT. This gives the protein CASSLGGGTEAFF.

In nucleotides, the CDR3 is TGCGCCAGCAGCCAACGGGTGAACACTGAAGCTTTCTTT. This encodes CASSQRVNTEAFF. The gene calls are TRBV4-1 and TRBJ1-1; D remains unclear. The germline V gene encodes CDR1 MGHRA and CDR2 YSYEKL. Trimming took off 2 bases at V and 0 bases at J, with 4 bases between the two ends. The CDR3 contains 13 residues.

The chain joins TRBV19 to TRBJ1-4; D may be TRBD1 (6 bases). V gave up 5 bases and J gave up 8 bases, with 18 bases separating them. CDR3 length: 15 amino acids. From germline, CDR1 is LNHDA and CDR2 SQIVND (reference sequence). CDR3 amino acids: CASSLRGMQREKLFF. In nucleotides, the CDR3 is TGTGCCAGTAGTCTTAGGGGGATGCAGCGAGAAAAACTGTTTTTT.